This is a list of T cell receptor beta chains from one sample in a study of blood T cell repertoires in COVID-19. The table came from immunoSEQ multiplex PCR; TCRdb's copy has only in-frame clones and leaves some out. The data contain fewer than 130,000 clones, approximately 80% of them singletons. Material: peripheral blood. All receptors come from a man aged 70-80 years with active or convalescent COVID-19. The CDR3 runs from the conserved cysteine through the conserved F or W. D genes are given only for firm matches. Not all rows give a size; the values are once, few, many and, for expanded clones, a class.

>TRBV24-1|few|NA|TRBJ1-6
TGTGCCACCAGTGAGGGGGGATCACCCCTCCACTTT
CATSEGGSPLHF
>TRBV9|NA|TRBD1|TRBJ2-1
TGTGCCAGCAGCGTAGGGACAGGGACCTACAATGAGCAGTTCTTC
CASSVGTGTYNEQFF
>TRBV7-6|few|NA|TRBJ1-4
TGTGCCAGCAGCTTTGGACTGAGTAATGAAAAACTGTTTTTT
CASSFGLSNEKLFF
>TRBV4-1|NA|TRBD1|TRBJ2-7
TGCGCCAGCAGCAGACAGGGGGCTGGCTACGAGCAGTACTTC
CASSRQGAGYEQYF
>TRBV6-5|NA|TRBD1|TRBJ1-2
TGTGCCAGCAGTCCCACGGGACAGCTCTATGGCTACACCTTC
CASSPTGQLYGYTF
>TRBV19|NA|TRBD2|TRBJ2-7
TGTGCCAGTAGTCCCCCCGGGACTAGCGACTACGAGCAGTACTTC
CASSPPGTSDYEQYF
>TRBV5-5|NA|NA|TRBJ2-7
TGTGCCAGCAGCTTGGAACCGGGATTCCCCTACGAGCAGTACTTC
CASSLEPGFPYEQYF
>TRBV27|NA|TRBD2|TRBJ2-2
TGTGCCAGCAGTTTCCGACTAGCAGGGAACACCGGGGAGCTGTTTTTT
CASSFRLAGNTGELFF
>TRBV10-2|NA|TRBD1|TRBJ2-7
TGCGCCAGCAGCCAGCGGGGACAGGGGAGCTCCTACGAGCAGTACTTC
CASSQRGQGSSYEQYF
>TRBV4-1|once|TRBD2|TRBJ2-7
TGCGCCAGCAGCCAGGGTAGCGGGGGTTACGAGCAGTACTTC
CASSQGSGGYEQYF
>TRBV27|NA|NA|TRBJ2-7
TGTGCCAGCAGTTTAGGGGGGGCGGATACCTACGAGCAGTACTTC
CASSLGGADTYEQYF
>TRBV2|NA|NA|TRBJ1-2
TGTGCCAGCAGTGGGGAGGCTTTGACCGTCTATGGCTACACCTTC
CASSGEALTVYGYTF
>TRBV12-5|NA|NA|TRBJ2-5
TGTGCTAGTGGTTCCTCGACAGGCGGGGAGACCCAGTACTTC
CASGSSTGGETQYF
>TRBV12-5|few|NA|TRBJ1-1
TGTGCTAGTGAAGCACAGGCGTACACTGAAGCTTTCTTT
CASEAQAYTEAFF
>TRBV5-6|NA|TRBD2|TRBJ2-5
TGTGCCAGCAAAACGGCCGGGAGGACACAAGAGACCCAGTACTTC
CASKTAGRTQETQYF
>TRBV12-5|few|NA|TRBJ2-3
TGTGCTAGTGTTCCCGGGACACGCCATTTCGGGGATACGCAGTATTTT
CASVPGTRHFGDTQYF
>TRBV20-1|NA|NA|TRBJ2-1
TGCAGTGCTGGTGGGAGCGACTTCTACAATGAGCAGTTCTTC
CSAGGSDFYNEQFF
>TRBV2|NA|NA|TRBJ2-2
TGTGCCAGCAGTGACCGGGGAGGTGGTCCCGGGGAGCTGTTTTTT
CASSDRGGGPGELFF
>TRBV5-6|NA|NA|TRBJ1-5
TGTGCCAGCAGCTCGTTTGGGGGGAGCAATCAGCCCCAGCATTTT
CASSSFGGSNQPQHF
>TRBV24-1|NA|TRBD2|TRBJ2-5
TGTGCCACCCGCGGGAGTACGGGGGAGACCCAGTACTTC
CATRGSTGETQYF
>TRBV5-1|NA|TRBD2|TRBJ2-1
TGCGCCAGCAGCTTAGCACTAGCGCGCTACAATGAGCAGTTCTTC
CASSLALARYNEQFF
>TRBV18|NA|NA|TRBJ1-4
TGTGCCAGCTCACGGACACCCCAGGTAGCAACTAATGAAAAACTGTTTTTT
CASSRTPQVATNEKLFF
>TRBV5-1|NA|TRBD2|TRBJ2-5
TGCGCCAGCAGCTTGGCCCTAGCGGGGGGGCGGGAGACCCAGTACTTC
CASSLALAGGRETQYF
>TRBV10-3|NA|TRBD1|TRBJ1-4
TGTGCCATCAGTGAGTCGGGACAGCCCAATGAAAAACTGTTTTTT
CAISESGQPNEKLFF
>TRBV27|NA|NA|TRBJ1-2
TGTGCCAGCAGTTTATCGGGGGCCGTTACTCACTATGGCTACACCTTC
CASSLSGAVTHYGYTF
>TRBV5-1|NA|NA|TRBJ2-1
TGCGCCAGCAGCTTGGGGTCTAGAAGCTCCTACAATGAGCAGTTCTTC
CASSLGSRSSYNEQFF
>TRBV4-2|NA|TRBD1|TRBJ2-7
TGTGCCAGCAGCCAAGAAGGGGACAGCCCCCACGAGCAGTACTTC
CASSQEGDSPHEQYF
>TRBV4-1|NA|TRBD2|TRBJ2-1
TGCGCCAGCAGCCGGAAGGGACTAGCGGGAGCAGGTGAGCAGTTCTTC
CASSRKGLAGAGEQFF
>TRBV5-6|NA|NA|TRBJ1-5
TGTGCCAGCAGCTTGGGGCCTGATCAGCCCCAGCATTTT
CASSLGPDQPQHF
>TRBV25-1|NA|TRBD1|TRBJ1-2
TGTGCCAGCAGTGACAATCTTATTCGACAGGGGGATAACTATGGCTACACCTTC
CASSDNLIRQGDNYGYTF
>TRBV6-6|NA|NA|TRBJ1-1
TGTGCCAGCAGTATCGCGGGACCCGTATACACTGAAGCTTTCTTT
CASSIAGPVYTEAFF
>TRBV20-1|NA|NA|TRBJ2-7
TGCAGTGCTAGTTCCCAGACCTACGAGCAGTACTTC
CSASSQTYEQYF
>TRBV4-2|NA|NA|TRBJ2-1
TGTGCCAGCAGCCAAGGAGGAGCCTACAATGAGCAGTTCTTC
CASSQGGAYNEQFF
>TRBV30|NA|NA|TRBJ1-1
TGTGCCTGGACCAGGCTGGTGATGAACACTGAAGCTTTCTTT
CAWTRLVMNTEAFF
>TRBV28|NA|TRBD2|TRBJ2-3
TGTGCCAGCAGTTTGGGTAGCGGGAGCACAGATACGCAGTATTTT
CASSLGSGSTDTQYF
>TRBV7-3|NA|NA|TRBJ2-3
TGTGCCAGCAGCTCACTAAGCACAGATACGCAGTATTTT
CASSSLSTDTQYF